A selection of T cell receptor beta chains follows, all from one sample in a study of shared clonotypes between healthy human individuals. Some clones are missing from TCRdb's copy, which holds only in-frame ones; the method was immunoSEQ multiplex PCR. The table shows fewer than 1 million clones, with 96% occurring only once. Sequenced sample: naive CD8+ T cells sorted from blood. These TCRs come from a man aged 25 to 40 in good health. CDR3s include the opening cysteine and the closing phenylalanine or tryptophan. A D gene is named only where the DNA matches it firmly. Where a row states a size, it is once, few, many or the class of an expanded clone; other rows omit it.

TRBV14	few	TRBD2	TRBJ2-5	TGTGCCAGCAGCCCTATGCGGGAGGGCCAAGAGACCCAGTACTTC	CASSPMREGQETQYF
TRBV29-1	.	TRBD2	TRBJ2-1	TGCAGCGCCGGGACTAGCGGGAATGAGCAGTTCTTC	CSAGTSGNEQFF
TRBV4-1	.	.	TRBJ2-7	TGCGCCAGCAGCCATCCGACTACCTACGAGCAGTACTTC	CASSHPTTYEQYF
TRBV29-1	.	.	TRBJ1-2	TGCAGCGTTGAATTTCCGGGATACTATGGCTACACCTTC	CSVEFPGYYGYTF
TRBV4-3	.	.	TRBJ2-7	TGCGCCAGCAGCACCGGCTCACAGGGCTACGAGCAGTACTTC	CASSTGSQGYEQYF
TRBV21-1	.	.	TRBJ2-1	TGTGCCAGCAGCAAGAGTACTGGACTAGCGGGAGCAAGAAATGAGCAGTTCTTC	CASSKSTGLAGARNEQFF
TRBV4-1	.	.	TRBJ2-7	TGCGCCAGCAGCCACCTCTTTGGGAGCGCTTACGAGCAGTACTTC	CASSHLFGSAYEQYF
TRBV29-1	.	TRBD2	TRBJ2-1	TGCAGCGTTGAAGAGACTTGGAGCGGGAGGGCGTTTGAGCAGTTCTTC	CSVEETWSGRAFEQFF
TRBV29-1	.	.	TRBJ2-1	TGCAGCGTTGTTTCGATTTCGGACCCAACCTACAATGAGCAGTTCTTC	CSVVSISDPTYNEQFF
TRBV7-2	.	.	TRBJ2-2	TGTGCCAGCAGAGGGTCCAACACCGGGGAGCTGTTTTTT	CASRGSNTGELFF
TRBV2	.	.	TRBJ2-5	TGTGCCAGCAGTGAAATCGGAAGTATACCAGAGACCCAGTACTTC	CASSEIGSIPETQYF
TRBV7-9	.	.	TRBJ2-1	TGTGCCAGCAGCACAACGGCGGTTGAGCAGTTCTTC	CASSTTAVEQFF
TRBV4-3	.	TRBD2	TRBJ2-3	TGCGCCAGCAGCCAAGACAGAGCGGGAGAGCCTACGCAGTATTTT	CASSQDRAGEPTQYF
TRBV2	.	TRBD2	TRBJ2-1	TGTGCAGTACTAGCGGGAGTAGATGAGCAGTTCTTC	CAVLAGVDEQFF
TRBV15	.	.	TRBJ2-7	TGTGCCACCAGCAGAGGAAATCTCGAGCCAGACGAGCAGTACTTC	CATSRGNLEPDEQYF
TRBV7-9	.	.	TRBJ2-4	TGTGCCAGCAGCCCATTTGGGGGGAAAAACATTCAGTACTTC	CASSPFGGKNIQYF
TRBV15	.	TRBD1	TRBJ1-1	TGTGCCACCAGCAGCCTCGGACAGGGGTACACTGAAGCTTTCTTT	CATSSLGQGYTEAFF
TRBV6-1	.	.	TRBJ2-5	TGTGCCAGCGACCGGTTACTAGCTGTACAAGAGACCCAGTACTTC	CASDRLLAVQETQYF
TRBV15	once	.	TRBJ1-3	TGTGCCACCACGGGCCAAAACGAAGTAGAATCCGGGGACTCTGGAAACACCATATATTTT	CATTGQNEVESGDSGNTIYF
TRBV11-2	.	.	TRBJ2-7	TGTGCCAGCAGCCGGGACGGTAACTACGAGCAGTACTTC	CASSRDGNYEQYF
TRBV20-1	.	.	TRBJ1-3	TGCAGTGTTGAGGGGGGAAACACCATATATTTT	CSVEGGNTIYF
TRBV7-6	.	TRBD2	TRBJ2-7	TGTGCCAGCAGCTTAGAAGCGGGAGGCTACGAGCAGTACTTC	CASSLEAGGYEQYF
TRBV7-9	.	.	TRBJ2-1	TGTGCCAGCATCCTTAGCGGAGTGGACAATGAGCAGTTCTTC	CASILSGVDNEQFF
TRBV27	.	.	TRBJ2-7	TGTGCCAGCAGCGAAATCGGAGGCTCCTACGAGCAGTACTTC	CASSEIGGSYEQYF